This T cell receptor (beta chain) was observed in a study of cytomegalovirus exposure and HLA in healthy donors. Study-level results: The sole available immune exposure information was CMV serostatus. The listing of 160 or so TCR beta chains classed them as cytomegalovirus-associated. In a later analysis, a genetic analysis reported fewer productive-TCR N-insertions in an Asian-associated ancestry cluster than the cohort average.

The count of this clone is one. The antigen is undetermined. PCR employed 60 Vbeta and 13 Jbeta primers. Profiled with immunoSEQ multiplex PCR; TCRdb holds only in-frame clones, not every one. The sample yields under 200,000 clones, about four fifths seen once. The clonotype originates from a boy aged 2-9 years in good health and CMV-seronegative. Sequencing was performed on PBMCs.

The CDR3 sequence is CASSVRDRRETQYF. The DNA of the CDR3 is TGTGCCAGCAGCGTAAGGGACAGACGCGAGACCCAGTACTTC. The chain is built from TRBV7-9 and TRBJ2-5, with 7 bases lining up with TRBD1. The CDR3 contains 14 residues. The trim removed 5 bases at V and 5 bases at J, leaving 8 bases unmatched. The V gene's germline CDR1 is SEHNR and CDR2 FQNEAQ (reference sequence).